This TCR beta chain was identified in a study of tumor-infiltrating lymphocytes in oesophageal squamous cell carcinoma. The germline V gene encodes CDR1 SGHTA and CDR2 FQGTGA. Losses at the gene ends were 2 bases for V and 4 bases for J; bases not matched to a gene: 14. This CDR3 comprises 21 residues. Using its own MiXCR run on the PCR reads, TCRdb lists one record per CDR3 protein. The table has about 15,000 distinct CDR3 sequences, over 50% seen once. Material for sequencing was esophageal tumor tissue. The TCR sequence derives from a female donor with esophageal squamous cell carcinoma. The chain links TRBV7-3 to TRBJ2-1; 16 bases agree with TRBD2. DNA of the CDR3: TGTGCCAGCAGCTTACTACCCCCGGGACTAGCGGGGGGGAGGGGATACAATGAGCAGTTCTTC. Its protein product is CASSLLPPGLAGGRGYNEQFF.